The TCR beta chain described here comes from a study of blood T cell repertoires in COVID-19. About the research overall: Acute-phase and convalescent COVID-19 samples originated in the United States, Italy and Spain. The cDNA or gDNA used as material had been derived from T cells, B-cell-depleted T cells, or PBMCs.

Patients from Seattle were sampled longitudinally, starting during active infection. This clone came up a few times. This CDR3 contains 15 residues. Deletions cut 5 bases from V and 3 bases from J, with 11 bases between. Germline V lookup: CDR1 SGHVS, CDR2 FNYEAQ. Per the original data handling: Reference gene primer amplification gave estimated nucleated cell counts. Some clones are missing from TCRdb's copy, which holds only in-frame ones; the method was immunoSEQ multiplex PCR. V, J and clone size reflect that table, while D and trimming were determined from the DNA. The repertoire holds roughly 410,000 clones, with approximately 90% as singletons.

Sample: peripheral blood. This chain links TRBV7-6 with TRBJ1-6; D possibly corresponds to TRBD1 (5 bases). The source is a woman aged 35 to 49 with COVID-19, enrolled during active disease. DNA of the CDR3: TGTGCCAGCAGCCCCAGACAGAACTATAATTCACCCCTCCACTTT. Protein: CASSPRQNYNSPLHF.